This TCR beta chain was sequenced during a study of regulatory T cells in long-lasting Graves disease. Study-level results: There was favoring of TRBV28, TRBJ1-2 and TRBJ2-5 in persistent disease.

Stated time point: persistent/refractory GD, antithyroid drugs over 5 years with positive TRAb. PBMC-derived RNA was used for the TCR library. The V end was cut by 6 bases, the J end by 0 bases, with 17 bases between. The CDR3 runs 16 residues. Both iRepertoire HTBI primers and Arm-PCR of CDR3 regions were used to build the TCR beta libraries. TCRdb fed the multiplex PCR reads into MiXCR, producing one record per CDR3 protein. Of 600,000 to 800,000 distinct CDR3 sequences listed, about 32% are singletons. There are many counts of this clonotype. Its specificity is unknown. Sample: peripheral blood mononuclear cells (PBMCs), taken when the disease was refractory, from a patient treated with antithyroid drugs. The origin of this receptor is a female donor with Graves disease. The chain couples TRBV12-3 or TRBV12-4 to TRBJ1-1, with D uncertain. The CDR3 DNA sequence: TGTGCCAGCAGCCCCAAGGAAGCCTTCATGAACACTGAAGCTTTCTTT. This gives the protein CASSPKEAFMNTEAFF.